Sequencing of this T cell receptor (beta chain) was carried out in a study of blood T cell repertoires in COVID-19. Only in-frame clones appear in the TCRdb table, and some are missing; sequencing was by immunoSEQ multiplex PCR. Of over 350,000 clones listed, roughly 90% are singletons. This CDR3 is built from 16 residues. Germline CDR1 MDHEN, CDR2 SYDVKM. Trimming took 6 bases from V and 3 from J; bases not matched to a gene: 13. This receptor was obtained from a woman between 25 and 40 years old with acute or convalescent COVID-19. The source material was peripheral blood. This chain connects TRBV28 to TRBJ2-7; TRBD2 matches at 8 bases. The CDR3 loop reads CASRPGGGTRVYEQYF. In DNA form, the CDR3 reads TGTGCCAGCAGACCCGGAGGGGGGACTAGGGTCTACGAGCAGTACTTC.